Below are 9 T cell receptor beta chains sequenced from a single sample in a study of blood T cell repertoires in COVID-19. Assay used: immunoSEQ multiplex PCR; TCRdb lists only in-frame clones, some missing. The table includes about 360,000 clones, approximately 86% detected once. Sequenced sample: peripheral blood. All receptors derive from a human donor in a cohort sampled during active COVID-19.

The chain carries TRBV6-5 and TRBJ1-2; D may be TRBD1 (5 bases). CDR3 length: 16 residues. V dropped 2 bases and J dropped 6 bases, with 19 bases sitting between them. Germline V gene sequence: CDR1 MNHEY, CDR2 SVGAGI. Written as DNA, the CDR3 is TGTGCCAGCAGTTACATGGCAGCCGGGGGTTTGGATGGCTACACCTTC. It codes for CASSYMAAGGLDGYTF.

This clone was recorded a few times. The chain has TRBV29-1 and TRBJ2-3, with TRBD2 matching 7 bases. CDR1 and CDR2 from the germline V gene are SQVTM and ANQGSEA. CDR3 length: 13 residues. With 6 bases clipped from V and 0 bases from J, the junction kept 3 bases outside the gene matches. The CDR3 reads CSVGGSSTDTQYF. The CDR3 DNA reads as TGCAGCGTGGGGGGGAGCAGCACAGATACGCAGTATTTT.

The J gene is TRBJ1-1, the V gene TRBV11-1; 7 nucleotides align to TRBD1. Unmatched junction bases numbered 2, after V lost 2 bases and J lost 2 bases. The CDR3 is 14 residues long. Germline V lookup: CDR1 SGHAT, CDR2 FQDESV (reference sequence). CDR3 region: CASSLRGRNTEAFF. As DNA, the CDR3 is TGTGCCAGCAGCTTAAGGGGGCGTAACACTGAAGCTTTCTTT.

The rearrangement joins TRBV7-8 to TRBJ2-1; a weak D match, TRBD1 (6 bases). Per germline, CDR1 SGHVS and CDR2 FQNEAQ. The ends were cut back, 5 bases at V and 7 bases at J, with 21 bases in the middle. This CDR3 has 16 amino acids. CDR3 nucleotide sequence: TGTGCCAGCAGCCTGGGCCTCAGGGGTGGCGGGAATGAGCAGTTCTTC. It specifies CASSLGLRGGGNEQFF.

The rearrangement joins TRBV2 to TRBJ1-1, with TRBD1 identical over 10 bases. J lost 5 bases, V lost 8 bases, and 5 bases had no gene match. The CDR3 spans 13 residues. CDR1 is SNHLY and CDR2 is FYNNEI in the germline V gene. The chain's CDR3 is CASRTGGGTEAFF. CDR3 coding DNA: TGTGCCAGCCGGACAGGGGGAGGAACTGAAGCTTTCTTT.

The chain combines TRBV7-2 with TRBJ2-2; D gene ambiguous. CDR1 SGHTA and CDR2 FQGNSA come from the germline V gene. CDR3 size: 15 residues. V was shortened by 1 base and J by 4 bases, with 10 bases between the two germline ends. CDR3 DNA sequence: TGTGCCAGCAGCTTAGTCTACCGGAGCACCGGGGAGCTGTTTTTT. It codes for CASSLVYRSTGELFF.

The rearrangement links TRBV6-5 to TRBJ1-1; D gene ambiguous. CDR1 and CDR2 (germline): MNHEY, SVGAGI. V lost 5 bases and J lost 1, with 8 bases in between. The CDR3 length is 13 residues. The CDR3 nucleotides are TGTGCCAGCAGTCGACACCCGAACACTGAAGCTTTCTTT. As protein: CASSRHPNTEAFF.

The CDR3 DNA reads TGCGCCAGCAGCTTGTTGGGGACTACCCAAGAGACCCAGTACTTC. Residues: CASSLLGTTQETQYF. The chain employs TRBV5-1 and TRBJ2-5, with 7 nucleotides matching TRBD2. Trimming removed 1 base from V and 1 base from J; junction bases left unmatched: 4. This CDR3 comprises 15 residues. Germline values: CDR1 SGHRS, CDR2 YFSETQ. The full variable domain, with the rest looked up from reference TRBV5-1 and TRBJ2-5, is KAGVTQTPRYLIKTRGQQVTLSCSPISGHRSVSWYQQTPGQGLQFLFEYFSETQRNKGNFPGRFSGRQFSNSRSEMNVSTLELGDSALYLCASSLLGTTQETQYFGPGTRLLVL.

The V call is TRBV28, the J call TRBJ1-5; D remains ambiguous. Germline V CDR1 and CDR2: MDHEN, SYDVKM. The CDR3 is made up of 16 amino acids. Trimming removed 6 bases from V and 1 base from J, with 16 bases in between. The CDR3: CASRIMGGESNQPQHF. DNA of the CDR3: TGTGCCAGCAGGATCATGGGAGGTGAGAGCAATCAGCCCCAGCATTTT.